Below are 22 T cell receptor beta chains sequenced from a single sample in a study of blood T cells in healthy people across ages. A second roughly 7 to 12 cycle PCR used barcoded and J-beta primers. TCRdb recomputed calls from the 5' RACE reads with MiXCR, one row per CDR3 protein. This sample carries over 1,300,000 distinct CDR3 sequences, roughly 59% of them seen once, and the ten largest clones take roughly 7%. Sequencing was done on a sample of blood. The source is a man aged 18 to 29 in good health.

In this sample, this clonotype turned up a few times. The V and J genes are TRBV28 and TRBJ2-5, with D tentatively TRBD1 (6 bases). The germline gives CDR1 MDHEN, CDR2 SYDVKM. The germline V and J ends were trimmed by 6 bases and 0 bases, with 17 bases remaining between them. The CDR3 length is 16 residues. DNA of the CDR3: TGTGCCAGCAGCAACTCTCAGAACAGGGACCAAGAGACCCAGTACTTC. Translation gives CASSNSQNRDQETQYF.

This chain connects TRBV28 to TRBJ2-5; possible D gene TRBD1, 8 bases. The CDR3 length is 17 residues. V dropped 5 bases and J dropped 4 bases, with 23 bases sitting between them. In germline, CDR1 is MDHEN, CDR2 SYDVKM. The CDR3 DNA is TGTGCCAGCAGTCCCTCATCGGGCACAGGGGGGGGAGAGACCCAGTACTTC. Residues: CASSPSSGTGGGETQYF.

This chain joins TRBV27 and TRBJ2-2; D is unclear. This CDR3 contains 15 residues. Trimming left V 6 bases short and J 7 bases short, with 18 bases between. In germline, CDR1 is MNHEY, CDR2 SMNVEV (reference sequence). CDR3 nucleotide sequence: TGTGCCAGCAGCCATTACGGGTCCCAAGACGGGGAGCTGTTTTTT. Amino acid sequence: CASSHYGSQDGELFF.

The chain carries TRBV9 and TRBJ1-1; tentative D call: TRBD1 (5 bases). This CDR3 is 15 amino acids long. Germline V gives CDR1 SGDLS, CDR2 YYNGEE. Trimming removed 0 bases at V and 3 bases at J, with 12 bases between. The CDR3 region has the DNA TGTGCCAGCAGCGTAGGAGACCCGGGACACACTGAAGCTTTCTTT. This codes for CASSVGDPGHTEAFF. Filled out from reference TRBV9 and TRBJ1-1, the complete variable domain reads DSGVTQTPKHLITATGQRVTLRCSPRSGDLSVYWYQQSLDQGLQFLIQYYNGEERAKGNILERFSAQQFPDLHSELNLSSLELGDSALYFCASSVGDPGHTEAFFGQGTRLTVV.

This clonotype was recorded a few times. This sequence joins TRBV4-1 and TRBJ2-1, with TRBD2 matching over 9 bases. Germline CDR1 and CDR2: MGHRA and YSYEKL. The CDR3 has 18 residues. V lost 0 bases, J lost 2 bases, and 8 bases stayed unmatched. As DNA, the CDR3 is TGCGCCAGCAGCCAAGATCCGAGCGGGAGGCGAACCTACAATGAGCAGTTCTTC. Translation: CASSQDPSGRRTYNEQFF.

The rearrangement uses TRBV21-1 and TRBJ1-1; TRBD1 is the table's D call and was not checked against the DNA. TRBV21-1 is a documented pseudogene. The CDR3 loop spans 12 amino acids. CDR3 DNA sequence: TGTGCCAGCAGCTTCGAGACCCTGGATGCTTTCTTT. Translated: CASSFETLDAFF.

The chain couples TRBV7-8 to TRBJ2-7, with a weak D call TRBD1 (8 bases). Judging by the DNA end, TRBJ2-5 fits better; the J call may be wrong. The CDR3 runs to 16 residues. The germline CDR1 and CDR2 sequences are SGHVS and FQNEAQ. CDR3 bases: TGTGCCAGCAGCTTAGAGGGGGGGACAGGATTTGGGACCCAGTACTTC. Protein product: CASSLEGGTGFGTQYF.

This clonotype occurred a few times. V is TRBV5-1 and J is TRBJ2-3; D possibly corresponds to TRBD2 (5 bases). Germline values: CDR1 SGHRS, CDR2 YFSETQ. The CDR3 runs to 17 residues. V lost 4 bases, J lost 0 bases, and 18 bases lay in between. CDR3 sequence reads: CASSPGLRRTSTDTQYF. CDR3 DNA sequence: TGCGCCAGCAGCCCAGGCCTCCGGCGGACTAGCACAGATACGCAGTATTTT.

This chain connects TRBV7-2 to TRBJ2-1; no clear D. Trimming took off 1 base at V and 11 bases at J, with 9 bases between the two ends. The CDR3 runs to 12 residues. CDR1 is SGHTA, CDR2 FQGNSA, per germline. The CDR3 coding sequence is TGTGCCAGCAGCTTAGATCGGCGGAAGCAGTTCTTC. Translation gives CASSLDRRKQFF.

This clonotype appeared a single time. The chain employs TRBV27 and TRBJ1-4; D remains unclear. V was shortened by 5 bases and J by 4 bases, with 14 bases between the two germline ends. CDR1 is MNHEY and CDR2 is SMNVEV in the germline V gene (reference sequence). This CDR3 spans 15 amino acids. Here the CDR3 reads CASSPVYGDNEKLFF. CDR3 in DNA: TGTGCCAGCAGTCCGGTATATGGCGATAATGAAAAACTGTTTTTT.

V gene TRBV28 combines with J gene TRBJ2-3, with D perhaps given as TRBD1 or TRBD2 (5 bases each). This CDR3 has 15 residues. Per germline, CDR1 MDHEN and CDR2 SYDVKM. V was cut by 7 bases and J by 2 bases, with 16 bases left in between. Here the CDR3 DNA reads TGTGCCAGCACCGAACGGGGCGGGTTCACAGATACGCAGTATTTT. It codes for CASTERGGFTDTQYF.

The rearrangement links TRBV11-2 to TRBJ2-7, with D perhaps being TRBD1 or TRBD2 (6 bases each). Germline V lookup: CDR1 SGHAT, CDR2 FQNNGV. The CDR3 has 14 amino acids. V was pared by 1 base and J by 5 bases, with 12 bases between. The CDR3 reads CASSLGGGTHEQYF. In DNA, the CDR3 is TGTGCCAGCAGCTTAGGAGGGGGGACCCACGAGCAGTACTTC. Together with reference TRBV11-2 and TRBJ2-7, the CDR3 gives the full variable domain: EAGVAQSPRYKIIEKRQSVAFWCNPISGHATLYWYQQILGQGPKLLIQFQNNGVVDDSQLPKDRFSAERLKGVDSTLKIQPAKLEDSAVYLCASSLGGGTHEQYFGPGTRLTVT.

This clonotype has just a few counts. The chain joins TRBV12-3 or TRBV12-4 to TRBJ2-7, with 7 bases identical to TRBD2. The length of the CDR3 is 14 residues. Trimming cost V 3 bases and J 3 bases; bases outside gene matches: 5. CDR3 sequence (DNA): TGTGCCAGCAGTTTTCGACTAGCTCGCTACGAGCAGTACTTC. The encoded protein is CASSFRLARYEQYF.

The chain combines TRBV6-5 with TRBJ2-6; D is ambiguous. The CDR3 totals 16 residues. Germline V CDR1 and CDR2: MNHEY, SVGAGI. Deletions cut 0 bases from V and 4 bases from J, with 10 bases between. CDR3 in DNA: TGTGCCAGCAGTTACTCGAAAGGGTTGGGGGCCAACGTCCTGACTTTC. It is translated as CASSYSKGLGANVLTF.

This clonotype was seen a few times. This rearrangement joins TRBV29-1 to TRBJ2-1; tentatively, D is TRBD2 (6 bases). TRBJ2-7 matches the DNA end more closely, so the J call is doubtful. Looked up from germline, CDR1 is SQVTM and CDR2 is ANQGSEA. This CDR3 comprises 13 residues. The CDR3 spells CSVHRESYNEQYF. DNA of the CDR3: TGCAGCGTTCACCGGGAGAGCTACAATGAGCAGTACTTC.

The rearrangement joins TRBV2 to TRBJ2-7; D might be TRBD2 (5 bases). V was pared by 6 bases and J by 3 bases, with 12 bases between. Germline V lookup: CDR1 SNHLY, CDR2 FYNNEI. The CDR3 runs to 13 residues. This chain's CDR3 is CASRREPSYEQYF. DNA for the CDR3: TGTGCCAGCAGGAGGGAACCGAGCTACGAGCAGTACTTC.

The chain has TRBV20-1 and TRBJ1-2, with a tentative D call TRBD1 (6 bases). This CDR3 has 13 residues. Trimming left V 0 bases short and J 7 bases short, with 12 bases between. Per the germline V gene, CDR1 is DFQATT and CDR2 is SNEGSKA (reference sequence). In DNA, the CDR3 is TGCAGTGCTAGAGATCCCAGGGGTCGTGGCTACACCTTC. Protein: CSARDPRGRGYTF.

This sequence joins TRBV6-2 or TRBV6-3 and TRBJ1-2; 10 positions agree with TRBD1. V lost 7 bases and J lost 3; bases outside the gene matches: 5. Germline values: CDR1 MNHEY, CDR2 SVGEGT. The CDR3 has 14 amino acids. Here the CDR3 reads CASIMTGGDYGYTF. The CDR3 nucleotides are TGTGCCAGCATTATGACAGGGGGCGACTATGGCTACACCTTC.

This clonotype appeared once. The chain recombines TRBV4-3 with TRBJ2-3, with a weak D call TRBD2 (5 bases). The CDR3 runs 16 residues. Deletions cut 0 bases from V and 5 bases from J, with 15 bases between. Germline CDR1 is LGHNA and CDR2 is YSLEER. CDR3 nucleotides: TGCGCCAGCAGCCAAGACGGCCAGATGGAGGTAGATACGCAGTATTTT. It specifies CASSQDGQMEVDTQYF.

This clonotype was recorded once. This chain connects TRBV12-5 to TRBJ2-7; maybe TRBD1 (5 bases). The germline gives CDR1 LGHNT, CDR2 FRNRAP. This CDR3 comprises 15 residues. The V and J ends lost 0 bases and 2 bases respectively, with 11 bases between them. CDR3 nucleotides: TGTGCTAGTGGTTTGGTACAGGACGCCGCCTACGAGCAGTACTTC. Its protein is CASGLVQDAAYEQYF.

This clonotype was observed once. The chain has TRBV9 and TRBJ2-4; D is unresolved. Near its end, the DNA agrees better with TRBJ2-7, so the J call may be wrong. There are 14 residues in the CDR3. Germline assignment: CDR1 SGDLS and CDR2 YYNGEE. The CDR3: CASSPQPEIYEQYF. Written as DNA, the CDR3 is TGTGCCAGCAGCCCACAGCCGGAGATCTACGAGCAGTACTTC.

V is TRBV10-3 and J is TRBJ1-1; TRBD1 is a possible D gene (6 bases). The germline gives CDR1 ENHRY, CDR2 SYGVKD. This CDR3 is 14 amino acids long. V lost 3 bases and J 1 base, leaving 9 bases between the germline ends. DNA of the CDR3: TGTGCCATCAGTGACCAACAGGGGAACACTGAAGCTTTCTTT. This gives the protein CAISDQQGNTEAFF.